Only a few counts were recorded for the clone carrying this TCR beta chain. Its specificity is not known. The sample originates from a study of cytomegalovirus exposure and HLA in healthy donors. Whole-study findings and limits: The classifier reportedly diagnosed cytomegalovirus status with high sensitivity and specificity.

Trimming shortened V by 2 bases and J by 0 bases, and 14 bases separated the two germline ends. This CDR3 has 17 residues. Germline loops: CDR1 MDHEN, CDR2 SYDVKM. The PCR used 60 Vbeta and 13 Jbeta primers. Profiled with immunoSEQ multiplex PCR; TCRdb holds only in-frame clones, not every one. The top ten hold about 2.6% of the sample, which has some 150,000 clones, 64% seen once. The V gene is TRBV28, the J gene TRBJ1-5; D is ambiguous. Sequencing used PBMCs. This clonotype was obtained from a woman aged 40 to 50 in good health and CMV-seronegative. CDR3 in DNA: TGTGCCAGCAGTTTAGGGTCGGCCTACTATAGCAATCAGCCCCAGCATTTT. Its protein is CASSLGSAYYSNQPQHF. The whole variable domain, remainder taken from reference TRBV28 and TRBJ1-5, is DVKVTQSSRYLVKRTGEKVFLECVQDMDHENMFWYRQDPGLGLRLIYFSYDVKMKEKGDIPEGYSVSREKKERFSLILESASTNQTSMYLCASSLGSAYYSNQPQHFGDGTRLSIL.